Listed below are T cell receptor beta chains from one sample, sequenced in a study of blood T cell repertoires in COVID-19. Data came from immunoSEQ multiplex PCR; TCRdb stores just in-frame clones and leaves some out. The table records 110,000 to 150,000 clones, 88% of them present only once. Sample: peripheral blood. Source of these receptors: a man between 70 and 80 years old with acute or convalescent COVID-19. The CDR3 runs from the conserved cysteine through the conserved F or W. A D gene is named only where the DNA matches it firmly. Not every row has a clone size; where given, it reads once, few, many or a size class.

clone size: .; D gene: TRBD2; V gene: TRBV6-5; J gene: TRBJ2-3; CDR3 protein: CASSRSLAGEWTQYF; CDR3 DNA: TGTGCCAGCAGCCGAAGCCTAGCGGGAGAGTGGACGCAGTATTTT
clone size: .; D gene: .; V gene: TRBV7-8; J gene: TRBJ2-4; CDR3 protein: CASSSSQGRDIQYF; CDR3 DNA: TGTGCCAGCAGCTCATCCCAGGGTAGGGACATTCAGTACTTC
clone size: .; D gene: .; V gene: TRBV18; J gene: TRBJ1-3; CDR3 protein: CASSPAQASGNTIYF; CDR3 DNA: TGTGCCAGCTCACCAGCGCAGGCCTCTGGAAACACCATATATTTT
clone size: .; D gene: TRBD1; V gene: TRBV5-1; J gene: TRBJ1-2; CDR3 protein: CASSFGDRGYGYTF; CDR3 DNA: TGCGCCAGCAGCTTCGGGGACAGGGGCTATGGCTACACCTTC
clone size: .; D gene: .; V gene: TRBV13; J gene: TRBJ1-1; CDR3 protein: CASSLLRTAEAFF; CDR3 DNA: TGTGCCAGCAGCTTACTCAGAACCGCTGAAGCTTTCTTT
clone size: .; D gene: .; V gene: TRBV27; J gene: TRBJ2-3; CDR3 protein: CASSFDSNFIDTQYF; CDR3 DNA: TGTGCCAGCAGTTTCGACAGCAATTTCATAGATACGCAGTATTTT
clone size: .; D gene: .; V gene: TRBV7-2; J gene: TRBJ1-3; CDR3 protein: CASSSLTGGTSSGNTIYF; CDR3 DNA: TGTGCCAGCAGCTCTCTTACGGGTGGAACCAGCTCTGGAAACACCATATATTTT
clone size: .; D gene: .; V gene: TRBV18; J gene: TRBJ1-5; CDR3 protein: CASSPGGNQPQHF; CDR3 DNA: TGTGCCAGCTCACCCGGCGGGAATCAGCCCCAGCATTTT
clone size: .; D gene: TRBD1; V gene: TRBV5-1; J gene: TRBJ2-6; CDR3 protein: CASSPQGAEGANVLTF; CDR3 DNA: TGCGCCAGCAGTCCACAGGGGGCGGAAGGGGCCAACGTCCTGACTTTC
clone size: .; D gene: .; V gene: TRBV30; J gene: TRBJ1-1; CDR3 protein: CAWSVQIEAFF; CDR3 DNA: TGTGCCTGGAGTGTACAGATTGAAGCTTTCTTT
clone size: .; D gene: .; V gene: TRBV9; J gene: TRBJ2-2; CDR3 protein: CASSVVRTGELFF; CDR3 DNA: TGTGCCAGCAGCGTAGTGCGGACCGGGGAGCTGTTTTTT
clone size: .; D gene: TRBD1; V gene: TRBV2; J gene: TRBJ1-1; CDR3 protein: CAFSPGTGSNTEAFF; CDR3 DNA: TGTGCCTTCAGTCCCGGGACAGGATCGAACACTGAAGCTTTCTTT
clone size: .; D gene: .; V gene: TRBV7-9; J gene: TRBJ1-2; CDR3 protein: CASSPSIKWQGRYGYTF; CDR3 DNA: TGTGCCAGCAGCCCTAGCATCAAATGGCAGGGGCGCTATGGCTACACCTTC
clone size: .; D gene: .; V gene: TRBV4-1; J gene: TRBJ2-3; CDR3 protein: CASSRRGRELGTDTQYF; CDR3 DNA: TGCGCCAGCAGCCGCAGGGGGCGGGAGTTGGGTACAGATACGCAGTATTTT
clone size: .; D gene: TRBD2; V gene: TRBV28; J gene: TRBJ2-2; CDR3 protein: CASMGLASLGELFF; CDR3 DNA: TGTGCCAGCATGGGACTAGCTTCTTTAGGGGAGCTGTTTTTT
clone size: .; D gene: .; V gene: TRBV7-9; J gene: TRBJ2-7; CDR3 protein: CASSLLRGYEQYF; CDR3 DNA: TGTGCCAGCAGCTTACTCCGGGGATACGAGCAGTACTTC
clone size: .; D gene: TRBD1; V gene: TRBV5-8; J gene: TRBJ1-2; CDR3 protein: CASSLQLTGTGSNYGYTF; CDR3 DNA: TGTGCCAGCAGCCTTCAGTTAACCGGGACAGGGTCAAACTATGGCTACACCTTC
clone size: .; D gene: TRBD2; V gene: TRBV5-4; J gene: TRBJ2-3; CDR3 protein: CASSPRLAGGILDTQYF; CDR3 DNA: TGTGCCAGCAGCCCGAGACTAGCGGGAGGGATTTTAGATACGCAGTATTTT
clone size: .; D gene: .; V gene: TRBV10-1; J gene: TRBJ2-2; CDR3 protein: CASYGTDNTGELFF; CDR3 DNA: TGCGCCAGCTACGGGACTGATAACACCGGGGAGCTGTTTTTT
clone size: .; D gene: .; V gene: TRBV18; J gene: TRBJ2-7; CDR3 protein: CASSEKQGGHYEQYF; CDR3 DNA: TGTGCCAGCTCAGAGAAACAGGGGGGGCACTACGAGCAGTACTTC
clone size: .; D gene: TRBD1; V gene: TRBV6-5; J gene: TRBJ2-5; CDR3 protein: CASSRDRRGETQYF; CDR3 DNA: TGTGCCAGCAGCCGGGACAGGAGGGGCGAGACCCAGTACTTC
clone size: .; D gene: TRBD1; V gene: TRBV29-1; J gene: TRBJ2-7; CDR3 protein: CSVKRDRGSGQYF; CDR3 DNA: TGCAGCGTTAAGCGCGACAGGGGTTCGGGGCAGTACTTC
clone size: .; D gene: TRBD2; V gene: TRBV6-4; J gene: TRBJ2-2; CDR3 protein: CASGLTSGNTGELFF; CDR3 DNA: TGTGCCAGCGGATTGACTAGCGGGAACACCGGGGAGCTGTTTTTT
clone size: .; D gene: .; V gene: TRBV2; J gene: TRBJ1-1; CDR3 protein: CASSELAGLIKAFF; CDR3 DNA: TGTGCCAGCAGTGAATTGGCAGGGCTCATTAAAGCTTTCTTT
clone size: once; D gene: .; V gene: TRBV9; J gene: TRBJ2-3; CDR3 protein: CASSAGGGPDTQYF; CDR3 DNA: TGTGCCAGCAGCGCGGGAGGGGGCCCAGATACGCAGTATTTT
clone size: .; D gene: TRBD2; V gene: TRBV6-5; J gene: TRBJ2-3; CDR3 protein: CASSRTSGDTDTQYF; CDR3 DNA: TGTGCCAGCAGTCGGACTAGCGGAGACACAGATACGCAGTATTTT
clone size: .; D gene: .; V gene: TRBV18; J gene: TRBJ1-1; CDR3 protein: CASSLLGQTNTEAFF; CDR3 DNA: TGTGCCAGCTCACTCCTCGGACAAACGAACACTGAAGCTTTCTTT